The clone carrying this T cell receptor (beta chain) was seen more than once but under ten times. Its antigen remains unidentified. Germline-derived CDR1 and CDR2 are SGHDT and YYEEEE. Losses at the gene ends were 0 bases for V and 7 bases for J; bases not matched to a gene: 1. This CDR3 has 14 amino acids. TCRdb re-derived calls from the 5' RACE reads in MiXCR, one entry per CDR3 protein. The sample includes 350,000 to 450,000 distinct CDR3 sequences, approximately 17% of them seen just once. These data come from a study of identical twins. Whole-study findings and limits: Fewer insertions characterized abundant cord blood beta clonotypes, whereas memory repertoires showed none. Beta out-of-frame sequences showed weaker excess sharing between twins. The study drew conclusions from cross-sectional statistical analysis, not from following the same donors.

The sequenced sample was naive T cells sorted from blood. The source is a man aged 50 to 59 in good health. The V call is TRBV5-6, the J call TRBJ2-2; 9 bases agree with TRBD1. The CDR3 reads CASSLGQGVGELFF. In nucleotides, the CDR3 is TGTGCCAGCAGCTTGGGACAGGGGGTCGGGGAGCTGTTTTTT.